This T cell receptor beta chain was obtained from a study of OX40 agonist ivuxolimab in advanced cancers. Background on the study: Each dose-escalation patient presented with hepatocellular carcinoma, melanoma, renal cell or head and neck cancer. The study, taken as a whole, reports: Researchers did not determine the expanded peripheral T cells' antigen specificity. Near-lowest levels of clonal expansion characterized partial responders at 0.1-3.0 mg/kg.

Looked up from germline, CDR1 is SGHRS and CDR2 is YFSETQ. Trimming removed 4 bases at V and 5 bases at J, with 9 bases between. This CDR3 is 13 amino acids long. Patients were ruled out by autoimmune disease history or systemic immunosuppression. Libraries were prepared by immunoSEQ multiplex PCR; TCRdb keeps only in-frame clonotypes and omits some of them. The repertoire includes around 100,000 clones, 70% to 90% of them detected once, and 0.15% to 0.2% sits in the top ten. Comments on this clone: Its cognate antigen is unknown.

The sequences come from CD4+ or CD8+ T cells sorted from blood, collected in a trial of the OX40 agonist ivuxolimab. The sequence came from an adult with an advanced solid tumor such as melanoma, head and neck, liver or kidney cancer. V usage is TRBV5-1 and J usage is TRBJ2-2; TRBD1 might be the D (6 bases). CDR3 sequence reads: CASSRDTTGELFF. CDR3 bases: TGCGCCAGCAGCCGGGACACTACCGGGGAGCTGTTTTTT.